The entry below describes one T cell receptor beta chain. This record comes from a study of T cell repertoires and Cas9 in healthy adults. Some clones are missing from TCRdb's copy, which holds only in-frame ones; the method was immunoSEQ multiplex PCR. The repertoire holds around 1,500 clones, with roughly 93% as singletons. Germline loops: CDR1 SGHNT, CDR2 YYREEE (reference sequence). Trimming removed 2 bases from V and 1 base from J, with 7 bases in between. The CDR3 is made up of 14 amino acids. The chain carries TRBV5-4 and TRBJ1-5; D is unclear. The sequenced sample consisted of SpCas9-reactive CD4+ effector T cells (CD137+, CD154-, CD25-, CD127+) from PBMCs; culture status not recorded. The receptor comes from a human donor in good health. The CDR3 region is CASSLYGSNQPQHF. The CDR3 DNA reads TGTGCCAGCAGCTTATATGGGAGCAATCAGCCCCAGCATTTT.